This TCR beta chain was recorded in a study of beta chain features in type 1 diabetes. Study summary: All samples yielded some 110 million examined sorted cells. Study outcomes and limitations: The study found moderately but significantly shorter TCRB CDR3s in all four CD4+ subsets of Type 1 diabetes patients.

Expressed TCRB transcripts were sequenced because the isolated RNA had all been reverse transcribed beforehand. Repertoires were generated with immunoSEQ multiplex PCR, while TCRdb's copy carries only in-frame clones and drops some. The repertoire holds hundreds of thousands of clones, more than 13% seen once, with approximately 0.039% in the top ten. Based on CD45RO/CCR7/CD25/CD127/CD95/CD27, CD4+ regulatory, stem cell-like memory, naive and central memory cells were sorted. This clone was observed a few times. What it recognizes is unknown. The V and J ends lost 7 bases and 5 bases respectively, with 14 bases between them. The CDR3 runs 14 residues. The germline gives CDR1 KGHSH, CDR2 LQKENI.

The chain recombines TRBV18 with TRBJ2-2, with D perhaps matching TRBD2 (5 bases). This clonotype was sampled from a man between 18 and 29 years old with type 1 diabetes. The material sequenced was naive CD4+ T cells from blood. The CDR3 coding sequence is TGTGCCAGCTTGGGCCGGAGGTCGACCGGGGAGCTGTTTTTT. Its translation: CASLGRRSTGELFF.